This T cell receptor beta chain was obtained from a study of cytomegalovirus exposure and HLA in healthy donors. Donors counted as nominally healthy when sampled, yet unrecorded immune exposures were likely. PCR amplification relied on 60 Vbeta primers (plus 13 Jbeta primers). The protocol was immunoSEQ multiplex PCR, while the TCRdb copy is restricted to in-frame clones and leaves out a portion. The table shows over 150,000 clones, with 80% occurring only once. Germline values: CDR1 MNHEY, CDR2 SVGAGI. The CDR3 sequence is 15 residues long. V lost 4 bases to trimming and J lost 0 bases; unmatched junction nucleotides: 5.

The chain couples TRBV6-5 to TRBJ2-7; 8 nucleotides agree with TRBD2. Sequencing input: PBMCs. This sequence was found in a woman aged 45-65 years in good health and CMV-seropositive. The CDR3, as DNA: TGTGCCAGCAGTTTCGACGGGACTAGCTCCTACGAGCAGTACTTC. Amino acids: CASSFDGTSSYEQYF.